This T cell receptor (beta chain) was identified in a study of T cell responses to AZD1222 COVID-19 vaccine. Sequenced by immunoSEQ multiplex PCR; TCRdb stores in-frame clones only, minus some. The profile shows under 150,000 clones, 75% to 90% of them singletons. Overall study results and limits: Among the donors, most were white British and more were female, and clonal diversity was possibly underestimated. Spike-specific TCRs gained breadth and depth after people received two AZD1222 doses. Close to half of spike-specific TCRs reportedly recognize unmutated variant regions.

On this clone itself: What it binds is not known.

Trimming removed 5 bases at V and 5 bases at J, with 9 bases between. The CDR3 length is 13 residues. Germline CDR1 SGHTA, CDR2 FQGTGA. V is TRBV7-3 and J is TRBJ2-2; D is perhaps TRBD1 (5 bases). The origin of this receptor is an adult in good health. The sequences come from peripheral blood, collected on day 0 of MenACWY control vaccination. This CDR3 is CASSPQGTGELFF. DNA of the CDR3: TGTGCCAGCAGCCCGCAGGGTACCGGGGAGCTGTTTTTT.